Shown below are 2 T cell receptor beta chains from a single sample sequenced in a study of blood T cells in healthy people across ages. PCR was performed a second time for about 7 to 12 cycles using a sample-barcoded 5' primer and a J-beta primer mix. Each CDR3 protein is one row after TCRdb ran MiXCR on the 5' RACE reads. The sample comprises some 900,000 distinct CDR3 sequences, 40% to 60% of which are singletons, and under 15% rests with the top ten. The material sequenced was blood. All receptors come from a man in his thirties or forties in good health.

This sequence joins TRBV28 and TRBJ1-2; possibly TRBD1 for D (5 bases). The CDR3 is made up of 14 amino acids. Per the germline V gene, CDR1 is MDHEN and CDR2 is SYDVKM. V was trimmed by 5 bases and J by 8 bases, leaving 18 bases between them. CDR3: CASSINFDRRGYTF. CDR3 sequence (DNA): TGTGCCAGCAGTATTAATTTCGACAGAAGGGGCTACACCTTC.

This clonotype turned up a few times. CDR3 coding DNA: TGTGCCAGCAGCTTAGCCGGGGCGCCGAACACTGAAGCTTTCTTT. This sequence encodes CASSLAGAPNTEAFF. The V and J genes are TRBV7-2 and TRBJ1-1; perhaps TRBD1 as D (5 bases). Trimming removed 0 bases at V and 1 base at J, with 9 bases between. Germline loops: CDR1 SGHTA, CDR2 FQGNSA. The CDR3 consists of 15 residues.